Sequencing of this T cell receptor (beta chain) was carried out in a study of tumor-infiltrating lymphocytes in primary liver carcinoma. As for the study in general: These patients were men and women whose ages were 30 to 69 years.

With roughly 500 ng total RNA as template and a constant-region primer, TCR beta cDNA was made. It was through three nested multiplex PCR rounds of slightly modified ARM-PCR that TCR beta libraries arose. MiXCR, applied by TCRdb to the multiplex PCR reads, yields one record per CDR3 protein. The sample has about 70,000 distinct CDR3 sequences, almost 70% seen once. Bulk tissue was left unsorted, and RNA and DNA were co-extracted from 20-30 mg of it. Study-wide findings and caveats: Tumors had a top-250-clone fraction that was significantly higher than blood (p = 0.039).

As for this clonotype: Its antigen is not known. An end of the junction differs from the germline gene, which may be a read error.

Sequenced sample: liver tumor tissue from sampling region 4. The subset denotes: tumor region T4, right-lateral pole. This clonotype was sampled from a man aged 35 to 55 with primary liver carcinoma and hepatitis B virus infection.

This CDR3 is CASSQDFGREQYF. The CDR3 DNA is TGTGCCAGCAGCCAAGACTTCGGGCGAGAGCAGTATTTC. V and J are TRBV4-2 and TRBJ2-7, with D hard to call. Looked up from germline, CDR1 is LGHNA and CDR2 is YNFKEQ. The CDR3 length is 13 residues.